The clone carrying this T cell receptor (beta chain) was recorded many times. The antigen remains undetermined. The sample is drawn from a study of CD8 T cells in ankylosing spondylitis. The germline CDR1 and CDR2 sequences are KGHDR and SFDVKD. CDR3 length equals 16 residues. Trimming cost V 5 bases and J 0 bases; bases outside gene matches: 5. General observations from the study: Characteristic of ankylosing spondylitis blood, it appeared, was a TCR beta motif comprising several highly homologous variants. Earlier authors reported some of these motif variants in reactive arthritis synovial fluid and blood. Enrichment of disease-linked clones was reportedly significant in matched ankylosing spondylitis synovial fluid.

Using quantitative 5'-RACE with molecular barcodes, the authors made TCR beta libraries. MiXCR, run by TCRdb on the 5' RACE reads, gives a single entry per CDR3 protein. This table holds roughly 300,000 distinct CDR3 sequences, 7% to 9% found once. This receptor was obtained from a male donor with ankylosing spondylitis. The sequenced sample consisted of blood, either unsorted or a sorted T cell fraction (not recorded which). The V call is TRBV24-1, the J call TRBJ2-1; 8 nucleotides match TRBD2. CDR3 coding DNA: TGTGCCACCAGTGGAACTAGCGGAAGCTCCTACAATGAGCAGTTCTTC. Encoded protein: CATSGTSGSSYNEQFF.